This T cell receptor (beta chain) was profiled in a study of CD8 T cells in ankylosing spondylitis. Points from the study as a whole: Reports say disease-linked clones showed up significantly more in matched ankylosing spondylitis synovial fluid. Disease-linked clones bore a CD8+ phenotype and were relatively rare in peripheral blood. Several of the motif variants were reported before in synovial fluid and blood from reactive arthritis. In ankylosing spondylitis blood, a motif of roughly 8 highly homologous TCR beta variants appeared characteristic.

Germline V CDR1 and CDR2: SQVTM, ANQGSEA. The CDR3 contains 12 residues. The V gene end was trimmed by 5 bases and the J gene end by 4 bases; junction bases not matched to a gene: 5. TCR beta libraries were made by quantitative 5'-RACE with molecular barcodes. One entry per CDR3 protein, called by TCRdb with MiXCR from the 5' RACE reads. The sample includes hundreds of thousands of distinct CDR3 sequences, 17% of them seen just once. Comments on this clonotype: What it recognizes is unknown.

This sequence originates from a male donor with ankylosing spondylitis. V and J are TRBV29-1 and TRBJ2-7; TRBD1 aligns across 7 bases. The source material was blood, either unsorted or a sorted T cell fraction (not recorded which). Written as DNA, the CDR3 is TGCAGCGTTAGGACAGGTAGATACGAGCAGTACTTC. Amino acid sequence: CSVRTGRYEQYF.